This note documents a single T cell receptor beta chain sequence. The sample is drawn from a study of cytomegalovirus exposure and HLA in healthy donors. It was with 60 Vbeta and 13 Jbeta primers that the PCR ran. Repertoires were generated with immunoSEQ multiplex PCR, while TCRdb's copy carries only in-frame clones and drops some. The table lists around 190,000 clones, roughly 86% of them singletons. Source material: PBMCs. The TCR was taken from a woman aged 18-30 years in good health and CMV-seronegative.

The CDR3 reads CASNGQWANEKLFF. CDR3 DNA: TGTGCCAGCAATGGACAGTGGGCTAATGAAAAACTGTTTTTT. V usage is TRBV2 and J usage is TRBJ1-4; D is possibly TRBD1 (6 bases). The germline gives CDR1 SNHLY, CDR2 FYNNEI. V lost 7 bases and J 3 bases, leaving 12 bases between the germline ends. The CDR3 runs to 14 residues.